This T cell receptor (beta chain) is from a study of neurological immune-mediated disorders. Germline values: CDR1 SQVTM, CDR2 ANQGSEA. This CDR3 contains 15 residues. Trimming removed 3 bases from V and 1 base from J, with 14 bases in between. This clonotype was found many times. Every sequencing run produced over 180 million TCR-beta sequences that came from 15-18 subjects. TCRdb re-derived calls from the 5' RACE reads in MiXCR, one entry per CDR3 protein. The sample lists roughly 23,000 distinct CDR3 sequences, less than 11% occurring once. The chain has TRBV29-1 and TRBJ2-3, with unresolved D. What was sequenced was PBMCs. This clonotype originated in a woman aged 55-75 years with HTLV-1-associated myelopathy (HAM/TSP). The CDR3 region has the DNA TGCAGCGTTGATGGGGAAACCCCCGGCACAGATACGCAGTATTTT. Translated, it gives CSVDGETPGTDTQYF.